A single T cell receptor beta chain is shown here with its context. The CDR3 has 15 residues. Germline values: CDR1 SGHVS, CDR2 FQNEAQ. With 5 bases removed from V and 6 bases from J, the gap between germline ends came to 20 bases. The method was immunoSEQ multiplex PCR; TCRdb's version includes in-frame clones alone and lacks a portion of them. The sample holds roughly 340,000 clones; over 75% are singletons and the top ten take about 1.9%. This specimen comes from a study of blood T cell repertoires in COVID-19. Cohorts were determined from participant-reported clinical history. The source is a middle-aged man in a cohort exposed to, infected with or recovered from COVID-19 (not recorded which). This chain uses TRBV7-8 with TRBJ2-7, with TRBD2 as a possible D gene (5 bases). Specimen: PBMCs or T cells enriched from blood (not recorded which). DNA for the CDR3: TGTGCCAGCAGCCCAGTCAAGAATGGAGGTGGCGAGCAGTACTTC. Its translation is CASSPVKNGGGEQYF.